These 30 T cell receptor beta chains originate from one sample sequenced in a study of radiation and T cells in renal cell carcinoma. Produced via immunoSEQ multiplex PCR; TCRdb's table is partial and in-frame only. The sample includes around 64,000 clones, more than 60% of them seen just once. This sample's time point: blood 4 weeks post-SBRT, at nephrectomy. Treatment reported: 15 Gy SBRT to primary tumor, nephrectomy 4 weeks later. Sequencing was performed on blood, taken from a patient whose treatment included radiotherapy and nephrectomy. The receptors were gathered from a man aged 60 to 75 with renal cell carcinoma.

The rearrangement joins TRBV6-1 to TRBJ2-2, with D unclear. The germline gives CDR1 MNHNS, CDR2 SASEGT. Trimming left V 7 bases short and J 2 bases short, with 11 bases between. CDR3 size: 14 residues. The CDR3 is CASKLSGNTGELFF. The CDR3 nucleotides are TGTGCCAGCAAACTCTCCGGAAACACCGGGGAGCTGTTTTTT.

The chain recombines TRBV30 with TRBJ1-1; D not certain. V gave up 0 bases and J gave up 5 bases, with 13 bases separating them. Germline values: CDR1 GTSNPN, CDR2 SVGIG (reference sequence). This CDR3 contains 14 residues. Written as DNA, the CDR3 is TGTGCCTGGAGTGTTGGGGTGGCGGGAACTGAAGCTTTCTTT. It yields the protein CAWSVGVAGTEAFF.

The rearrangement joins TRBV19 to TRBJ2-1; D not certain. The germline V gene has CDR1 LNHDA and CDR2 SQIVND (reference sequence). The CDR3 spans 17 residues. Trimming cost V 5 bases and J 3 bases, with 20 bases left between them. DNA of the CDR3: TGTGCCAGTAGTGCCCGAGCCATAATGGGGAACTACAATGAGCAGTTCTTC. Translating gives CASSARAIMGNYNEQFF.

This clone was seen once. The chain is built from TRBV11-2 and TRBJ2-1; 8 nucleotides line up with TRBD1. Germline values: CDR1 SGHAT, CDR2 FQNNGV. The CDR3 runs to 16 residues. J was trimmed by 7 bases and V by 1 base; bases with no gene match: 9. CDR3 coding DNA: TGTGCCAGCAGCTTAGTGTGGGCAGGGGGCAGGAATGAGCAGTTCTTC. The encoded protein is CASSLVWAGGRNEQFF.

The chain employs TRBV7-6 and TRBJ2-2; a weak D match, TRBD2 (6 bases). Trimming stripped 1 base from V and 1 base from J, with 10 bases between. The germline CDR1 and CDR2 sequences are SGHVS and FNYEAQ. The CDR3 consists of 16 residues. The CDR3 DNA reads TGTGCCAGCAGCTTAGATTCCGGGGGGAACACCGGGGAGCTGTTTTTT. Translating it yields CASSLDSGGNTGELFF.

CDR3: CASSLNRERGYTF. DNA of the CDR3: TGTGCCAGCAGCTTAAATCGTGAAAGGGGCTACACCTTC. This chain joins TRBV7-2 and TRBJ1-2, with D hard to call. The CDR3 sequence is 13 residues long. Germline CDR1 and CDR2: SGHTA and FQGNSA. The V end was cut by 2 bases, the J end by 8 bases, with 12 bases between. Combining the CDR3 with reference TRBV7-2 and TRBJ1-2 gives the whole variable domain GAGVSQSPSNKVTEKGKDVELRCDPISGHTALYWYRQSLGQGLEFLIYFQGNSAPDKSGLPSDRFSAERTGGSVSTLTIQRTQQEDSAVYLCASSLNRERGYTFGSGTRLTVV.

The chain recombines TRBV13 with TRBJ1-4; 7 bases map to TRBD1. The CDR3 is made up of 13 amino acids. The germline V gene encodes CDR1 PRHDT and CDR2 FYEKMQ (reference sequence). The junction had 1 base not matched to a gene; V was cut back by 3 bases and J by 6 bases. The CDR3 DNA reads TGTGCCAGCAGCTTTGGACAGGATGAAAAACTGTTTTTT. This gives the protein CASSFGQDEKLFF.

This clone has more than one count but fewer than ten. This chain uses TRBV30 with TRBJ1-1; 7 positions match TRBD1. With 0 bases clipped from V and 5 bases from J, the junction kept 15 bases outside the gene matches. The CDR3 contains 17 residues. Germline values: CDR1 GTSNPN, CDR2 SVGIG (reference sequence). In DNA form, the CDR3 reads TGTGCCTGGAGTGTTTTAGCTGCTGGGCAGGGGGGAACTGAAGCTTTCTTT. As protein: CAWSVLAAGQGGTEAFF.

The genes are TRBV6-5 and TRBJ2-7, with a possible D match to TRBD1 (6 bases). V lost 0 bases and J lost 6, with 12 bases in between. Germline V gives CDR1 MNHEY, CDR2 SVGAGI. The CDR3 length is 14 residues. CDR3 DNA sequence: TGTGCCAGCAGTTACTCGACAGGCCGCCCCGAGCAGTACTTC. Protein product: CASSYSTGRPEQYF.

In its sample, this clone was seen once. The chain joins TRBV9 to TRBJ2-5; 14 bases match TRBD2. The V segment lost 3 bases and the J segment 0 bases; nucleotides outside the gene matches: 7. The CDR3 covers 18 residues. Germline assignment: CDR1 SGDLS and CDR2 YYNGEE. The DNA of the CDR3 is TGTGCCAGCAGCGAGCTAGGACTAGCGGGGGGAAACCAAGAGACCCAGTACTTC. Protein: CASSELGLAGGNQETQYF.

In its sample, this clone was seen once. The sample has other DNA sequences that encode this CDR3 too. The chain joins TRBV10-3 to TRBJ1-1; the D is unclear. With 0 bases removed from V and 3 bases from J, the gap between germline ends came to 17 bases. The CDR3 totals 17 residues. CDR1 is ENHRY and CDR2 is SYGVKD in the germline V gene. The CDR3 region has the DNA TGTGCCATCAGTGAGTCGTCGGGAGGACGGGAGGACACTGAAGCTTTCTTT. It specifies CAISESSGGREDTEAFF.

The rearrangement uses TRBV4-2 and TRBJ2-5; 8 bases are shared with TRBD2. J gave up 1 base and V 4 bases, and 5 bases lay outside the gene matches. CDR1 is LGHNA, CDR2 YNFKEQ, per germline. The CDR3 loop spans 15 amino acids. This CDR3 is CASSRTGGPQETQYF. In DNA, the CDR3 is TGTGCCAGCAGCCGAACGGGAGGGCCCCAAGAGACCCAGTACTTC.

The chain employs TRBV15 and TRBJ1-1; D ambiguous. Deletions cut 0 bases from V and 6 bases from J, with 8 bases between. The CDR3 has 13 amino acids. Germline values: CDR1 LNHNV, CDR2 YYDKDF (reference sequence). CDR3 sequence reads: CATSRDGVAEAFF. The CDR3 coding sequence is TGTGCCACCAGCAGAGATGGAGTCGCTGAAGCTTTCTTT.

CDR3 sequence: CASSTRGTGELFF. The DNA for the CDR3 is TGTGCCAGCAGCACCAGGGGAACCGGGGAGCTGTTTTTT. The chain is built from TRBV7-7 and TRBJ2-2, with D tentatively TRBD1 (6 bases). The length of the CDR3 is 13 residues. Germline CDR1 reads SSHAT; CDR2 reads FNYEAQ (reference sequence). The V end was cut by 5 bases, the J end by 5 bases, with 9 bases between.

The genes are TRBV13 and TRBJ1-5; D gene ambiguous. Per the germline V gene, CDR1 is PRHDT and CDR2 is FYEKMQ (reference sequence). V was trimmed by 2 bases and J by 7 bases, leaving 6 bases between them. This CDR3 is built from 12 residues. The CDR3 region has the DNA TGTGCCAGCAGCTTACCTGGACAGCCCCAGCATTTT. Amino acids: CASSLPGQPQHF.

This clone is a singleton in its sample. The CDR3 DNA sequence: TGTGCCAGCAGCTTAGGGGGGTACGGGAACACTGAAGCTTTCTTT. This gives the protein CASSLGGYGNTEAFF. The gene calls are TRBV11-3 and TRBJ1-1, with D perhaps matching TRBD1 (5 bases). Per germline, CDR1 SGHNT and CDR2 YENEEA. Trimming shortened V by 1 base and J by 1 base, and 10 bases separated the two germline ends. The CDR3 has 15 residues.

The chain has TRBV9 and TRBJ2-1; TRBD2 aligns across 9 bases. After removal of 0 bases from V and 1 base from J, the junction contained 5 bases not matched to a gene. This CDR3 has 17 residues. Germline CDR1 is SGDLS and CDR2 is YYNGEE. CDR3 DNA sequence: TGTGCCAGCAGCGTAGTGTGGCGGGGGGGGTCCTACAATGAGCAGTTCTTC. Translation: CASSVVWRGGSYNEQFF.

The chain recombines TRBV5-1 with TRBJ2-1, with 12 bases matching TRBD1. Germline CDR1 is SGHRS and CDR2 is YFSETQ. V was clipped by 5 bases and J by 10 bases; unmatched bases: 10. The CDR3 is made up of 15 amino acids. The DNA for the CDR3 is TGCGCCAGCAGTCCCTCCGGGACAGGGGGCCGGGAGCAGTTCTTC. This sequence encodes CASSPSGTGGREQFF.

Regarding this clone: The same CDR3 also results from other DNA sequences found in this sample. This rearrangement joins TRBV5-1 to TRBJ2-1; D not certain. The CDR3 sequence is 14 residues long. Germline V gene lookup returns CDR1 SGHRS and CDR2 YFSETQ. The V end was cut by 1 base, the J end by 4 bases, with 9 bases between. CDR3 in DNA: TGCGCCAGCAGCTTGCCGAGAGGATACAATGAGCAGTTCTTC. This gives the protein CASSLPRGYNEQFF.

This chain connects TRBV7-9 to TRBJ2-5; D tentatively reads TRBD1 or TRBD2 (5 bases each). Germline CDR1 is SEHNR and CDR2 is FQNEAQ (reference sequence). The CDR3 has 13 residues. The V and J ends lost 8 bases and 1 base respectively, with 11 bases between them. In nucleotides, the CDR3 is TGTGCCAGCCGGGACCCGCGCCAAGAGACCCAGTACTTC. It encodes CASRDPRQETQYF.

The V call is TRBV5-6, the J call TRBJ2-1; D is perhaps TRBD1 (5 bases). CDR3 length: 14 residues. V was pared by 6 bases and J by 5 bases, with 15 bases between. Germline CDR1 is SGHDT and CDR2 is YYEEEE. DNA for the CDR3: TGTGCCAGCAAAGAGATGGGCAGGGACAATGAGCAGTTCTTC. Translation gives CASKEMGRDNEQFF.

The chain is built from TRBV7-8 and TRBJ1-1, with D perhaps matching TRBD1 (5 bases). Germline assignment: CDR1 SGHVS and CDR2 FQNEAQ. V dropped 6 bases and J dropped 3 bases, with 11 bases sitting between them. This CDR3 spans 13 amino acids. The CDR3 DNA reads TGTGCCAGCAGGAGGGGCCGGCACACTGAAGCTTTCTTT. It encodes CASRRGRHTEAFF.

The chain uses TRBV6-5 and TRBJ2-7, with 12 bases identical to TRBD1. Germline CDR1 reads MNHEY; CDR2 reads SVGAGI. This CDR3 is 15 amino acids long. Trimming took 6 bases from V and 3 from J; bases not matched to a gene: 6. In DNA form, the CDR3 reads TGTGCCAGCAGGCCCGGGACAGGGGGCGTCTACGAGCAGTACTTC. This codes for CASRPGTGGVYEQYF.

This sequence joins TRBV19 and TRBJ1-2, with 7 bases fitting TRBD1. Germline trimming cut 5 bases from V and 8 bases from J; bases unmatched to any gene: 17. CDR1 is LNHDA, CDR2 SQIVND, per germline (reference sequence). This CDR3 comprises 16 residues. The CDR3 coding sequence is TGTGCCAGTAGTCCGACGGGACAGTATATTTCTCGCGGCTACACCTTC. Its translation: CASSPTGQYISRGYTF.

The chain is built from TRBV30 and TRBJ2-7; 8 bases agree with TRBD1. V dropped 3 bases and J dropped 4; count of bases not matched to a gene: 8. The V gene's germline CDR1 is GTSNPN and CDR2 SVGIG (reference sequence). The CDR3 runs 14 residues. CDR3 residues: CAWRNTGGRYEQYF. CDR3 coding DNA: TGTGCCTGGAGAAATACAGGGGGTCGGTACGAGCAGTACTTC.

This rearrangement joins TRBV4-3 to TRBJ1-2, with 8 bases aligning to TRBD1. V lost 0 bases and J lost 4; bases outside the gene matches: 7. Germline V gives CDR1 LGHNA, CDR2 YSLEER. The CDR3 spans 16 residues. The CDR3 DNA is TGCGCCAGCAGCCAAGATCTTGGAGGACAGGGCTATGGCTACACCTTC. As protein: CASSQDLGGQGYGYTF.

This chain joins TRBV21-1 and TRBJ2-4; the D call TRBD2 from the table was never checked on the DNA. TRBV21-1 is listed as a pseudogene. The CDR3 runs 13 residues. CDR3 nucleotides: TGTGCCAGCAGCTGTAGGGAGTGGAACATTCAGTACTTC. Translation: CASSCREWNIQYF.

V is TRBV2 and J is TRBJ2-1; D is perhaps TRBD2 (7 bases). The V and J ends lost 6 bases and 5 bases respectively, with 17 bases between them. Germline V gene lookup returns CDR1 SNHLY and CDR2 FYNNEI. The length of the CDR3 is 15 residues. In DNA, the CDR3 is TGTGCCAGCAGATCCCTAATGGGGGGGCACAATGAGCAGTTCTTC. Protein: CASRSLMGGHNEQFF.

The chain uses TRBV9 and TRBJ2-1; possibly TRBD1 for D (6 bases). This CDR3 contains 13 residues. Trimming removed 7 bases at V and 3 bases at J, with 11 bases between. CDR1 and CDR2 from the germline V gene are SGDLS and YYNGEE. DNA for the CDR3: TGTGCCAGCGCACAGGGTGGCTACAATGAGCAGTTCTTC. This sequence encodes CASAQGGYNEQFF. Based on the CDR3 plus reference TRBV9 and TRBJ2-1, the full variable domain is DSGVTQTPKHLITATGQRVTLRCSPRSGDLSVYWYQQSLDQGLQFLIQYYNGEERAKGNILERFSAQQFPDLHSELNLSSLELGDSALYFCASAQGGYNEQFFGPGTRLTVL.

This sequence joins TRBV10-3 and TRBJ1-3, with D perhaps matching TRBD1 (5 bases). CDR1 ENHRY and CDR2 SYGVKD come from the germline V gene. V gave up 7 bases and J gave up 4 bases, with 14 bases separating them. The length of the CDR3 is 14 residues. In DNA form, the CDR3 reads TGTGCCATCAAACCGGAGACAGCCGGAAACACCATATATTTT. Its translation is CAIKPETAGNTIYF.